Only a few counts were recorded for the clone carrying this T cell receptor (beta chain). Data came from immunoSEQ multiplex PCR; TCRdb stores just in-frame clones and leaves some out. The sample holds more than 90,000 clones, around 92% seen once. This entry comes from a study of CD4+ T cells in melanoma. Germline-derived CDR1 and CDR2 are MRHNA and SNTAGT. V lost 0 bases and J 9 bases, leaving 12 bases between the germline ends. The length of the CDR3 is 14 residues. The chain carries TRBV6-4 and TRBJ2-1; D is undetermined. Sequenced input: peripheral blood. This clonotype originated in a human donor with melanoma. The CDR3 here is CASSDSIGGGEQFF. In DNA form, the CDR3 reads TGTGCCAGCAGTGACTCGATAGGTGGCGGTGAGCAGTTCTTC.